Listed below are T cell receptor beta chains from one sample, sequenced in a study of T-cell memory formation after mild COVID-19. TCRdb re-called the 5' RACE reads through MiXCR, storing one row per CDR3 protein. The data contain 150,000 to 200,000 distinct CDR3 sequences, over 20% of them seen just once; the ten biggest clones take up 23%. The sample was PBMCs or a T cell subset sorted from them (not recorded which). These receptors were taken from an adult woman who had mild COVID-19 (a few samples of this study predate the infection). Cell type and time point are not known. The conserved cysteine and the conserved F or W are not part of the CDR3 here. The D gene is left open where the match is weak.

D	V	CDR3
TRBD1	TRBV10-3	AISFSLSTGGDRLSYEQY
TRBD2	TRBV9	ASSTPLAGGTDTQY
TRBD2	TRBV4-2	ASSRRGAAEQY
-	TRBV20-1	SARDSAGSSYEQY
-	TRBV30	AWSVSVSTYEQY
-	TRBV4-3	ASSQGREYTEAF
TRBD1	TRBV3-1	ASSQGRDSNYEQY
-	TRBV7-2	ASSLTDLANTIY
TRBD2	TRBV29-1	SVENGLAGVDTQY
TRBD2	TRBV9	ASSHQRTSGYNEQF
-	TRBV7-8	ATATNSFTQETQY
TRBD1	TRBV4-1	ASSPGQGADYGYT
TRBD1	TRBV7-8	ASSPGTADEQY
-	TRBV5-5	ASTPTTTGELF
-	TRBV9	ASSVPRVPDTGELF
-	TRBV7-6	ASSSGFPGDPYEQY
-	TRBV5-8	ASSIGQYTGELF
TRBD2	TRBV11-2	ASSSQGSGLANNEQF
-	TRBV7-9	ASSSWTSGANVLT
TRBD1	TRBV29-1	SVAGGQGPGYT
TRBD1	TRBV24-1	ATSDEGQSGNTIY
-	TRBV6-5	ASSYVGGRNEKLF
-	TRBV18	ASSPPRYQETQY
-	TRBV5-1	ASSLDAANTEAF
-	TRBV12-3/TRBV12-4	ASSLVDTLGETQY
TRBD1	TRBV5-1	ASSGQGEAF
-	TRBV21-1	ASSTRSTGTGDYEQY
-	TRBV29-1	SVGSTEEKLF
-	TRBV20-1	SANSRGDYGYT
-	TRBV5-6	ASSLGEPAGANVLT
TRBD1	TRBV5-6	ASSFRDRGNNIQY
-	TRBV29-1	SVGLARESSYEQY
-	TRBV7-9	ASSLWGEPQH
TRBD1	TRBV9	ASSVSGQGTYEQY
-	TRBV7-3	ASSFNRAYEQY